Included here is one T cell receptor (beta chain) sequence, with context. The entry originates in a study of blood T cell repertoires in COVID-19. Study-wide context: Samples taken during acute and convalescent COVID-19 were collected in the United States, Italy and Spain. T cells, B-cell-depleted T cells, or PBMCs provided the cDNA or gDNA that served as material.

In the original analysis: Amplifying reference gene primers gave estimates of nucleated cell counts. The protocol was immunoSEQ multiplex PCR, while the TCRdb copy is restricted to in-frame clones and leaves out a portion. The V and J calls and clone size were taken over from that table, and D and trimming were inferred from the DNA. The table includes 99,000 or so clones, around nine tenths detected once. The germline V gene has CDR1 LNHNV and CDR2 YYDKDF (reference sequence). The CDR3 is made up of 15 amino acids. Losses at the gene ends were 3 bases for V and 7 bases for J; bases not matched to a gene: 9.

Sequencing used peripheral blood. This chain uses TRBV15 with TRBJ1-2; TRBD1 agrees at 9 bases. This TCR was recovered from a human donor in a cohort sampled during active COVID-19. This CDR3 is CATSSPSTGGFGYTF. The CDR3 DNA sequence: TGTGCCACCAGCAGCCCCTCGACAGGGGGTTTTGGCTACACCTTC. Full variable domain (outside the CDR3, taken from reference TRBV15 and TRBJ1-2): DAMVIQNPRYQVTQFGKPVTLSCSQTLNHNVMYWYQQKSSQAPKLLFHYYDKDFNNEADTPDNFQSRRPNTSFCFLDIRSPGLGDTAMYLCATSSPSTGGFGYTFGSGTRLTVV.